The 10 T cell receptor beta chains below all came from one sample that was sequenced in a study of metastatic and nonmetastatic thyroid tumors. Prior to thyroid surgery, none of the patients had received any treatment. MiXCR reprocessed the PCR reads for TCRdb. The table records some 19,000 clones, about a quarter of them present only once. The sequenced sample consisted of blood. The source is a male donor with papillary thyroid cancer or a benign thyroid nodule (not recorded which). Some clones in this sample may be carry-over from other donors' samples.

This clone was seen at least ten times. CDR3 coding DNA: TGCAGTGCTGGGGCCCCGCTAGCGTATCATTACGAGCAGTACTTC. Its protein product is CSAGAPLAYHYEQYF. This chain connects TRBV20-1 to TRBJ2-7, with D possibly TRBD2 on 6 matching bases. The V end was cut by 5 bases, the J end by 4 bases, with 21 bases between. CDR3 length: 15 amino acids. Per germline, CDR1 DFQATT and CDR2 SNEGSKA (reference sequence).

The V and J genes are TRBV6-2 or TRBV6-3 and TRBJ2-2; D may match TRBD1 or TRBD2 (6 bases each). Germline V gene lookup returns CDR1 MNHEY and CDR2 SVGEGT. Trimming cost V 4 bases and J 5 bases, with 23 bases left between them. There are 18 residues in the CDR3. The CDR3 nucleotides read TGTGCCAGCAGTTCTTTTACCCCAGGGGAGGTTGGAACCGGGGAGCTGTTTTTT. It encodes CASSSFTPGEVGTGELFF.

The chain carries TRBV6-1 and TRBJ2-1; D is undetermined. The CDR3 covers 11 residues. Germline V CDR1 and CDR2: MNHNS, SASEGT. Trimming left V 6 bases short and J 5 bases short, with 5 bases between. This chain's CDR3 is CASRQNNEQFF. The CDR3 nucleotides read TGTGCCAGCAGACAAAACAATGAGCAGTTCTTC.

This clone is labeled as medium-sized. The chain employs TRBV28 and TRBJ1-5; D ambiguous. This CDR3 comprises 11 residues. Germline lookup yields CDR1 MDHEN and CDR2 SYDVKM. V dropped 8 bases and J dropped 15 bases, with 17 bases sitting between them. The CDR3 sequence is CASFEGRRRHF. CDR3 nucleotides: TGTGCCAGCTTTGAAGGACGAAGACGGCATTTT.

This clone was seen more than once but under ten times. This chain uses TRBV4-1 with TRBJ2-2; no definite D call. The ends were cut back, 0 bases at V and 9 bases at J, with 8 bases in the middle. Germline CDR1 reads MGHRA; CDR2 reads YSYEKL. The CDR3 consists of 13 residues. CDR3: CASSQDTRRELFF. CDR3 coding DNA: TGCGCCAGCAGCCAAGATACCCGACGGGAGCTGTTTTTT.

Of note for this clone: One end of the junction varies from germline; a read error may be responsible. The J gene is TRBJ1-1, the V gene TRBV5-1; D is uncertain. Germline assignment: CDR1 SGHRS and CDR2 YFSETQ. The CDR3 runs 14 residues. The CDR3 spells CDSSFQRMNTEAFF. CDR3 in DNA: TGCGACAGCAGCTTTCAGAGGATGAACACTGAAGCTTTCTTT.

By share of the sample, this clone is medium-sized. The chain carries TRBV11-2 and TRBJ2-7; 7 bases match TRBD1. Germline trimming cut 5 bases from V and 6 bases from J; bases unmatched to any gene: 10. CDR1 is SGHAT and CDR2 is FQNNGV in the germline V gene. The CDR3 has 14 amino acids. CDR3 DNA: TGTGCCAGCAGCATCGAGGCAGGGGGAAGCGAGCAGTACTTC. As protein: CASSIEAGGSEQYF.

The chain couples TRBV5-1 to TRBJ1-1; unclear D gene. Looked up from germline, CDR1 is SGHRS and CDR2 is YFSETQ. This CDR3 spans 13 amino acids. The V end was cut by 0 bases, the J end by 11 bases, with 14 bases between. The CDR3 DNA is TGCGCCAGCAGCTTGGGCTTAGTACCCGGGGCTTTCTTT. It encodes CASSLGLVPGAFF.

The chain couples TRBV11-2 to TRBJ1-5; D unclear. Germline loops: CDR1 SGHAT, CDR2 FQNNGV. The germline V and J ends were trimmed by 0 bases and 5 bases, with 5 bases remaining between them. This CDR3 comprises 13 residues. CDR3: CASSLDWDQPQHF. In DNA form, the CDR3 reads TGTGCCAGCAGCTTAGATTGGGATCAGCCCCAGCATTTT.

This clone was recorded many times. A much bigger clone sits one base away, suggesting this may be a read error. The V gene is TRBV29-1, the J gene TRBJ2-7; 7 nucleotides align to TRBD1. CDR3 length equals 12 residues. Looked up from germline, CDR1 is SQVTM and CDR2 is ANQGSEA. V trimming: 7 bases; J trimming: 5 bases; junction bases outside the gene matches: 8. The CDR3 here is CSASDRVNEQYF. The CDR3 region has the DNA TGCAGCGCATCAGACAGGGTCAACGAGCAGTACTTC.